This T cell receptor (beta chain) stems from a study of T-cell reconstitution after alpha-beta-depleted transplantation in children. This clonotype occurred a few times. Germline CDR1 and CDR2: SQVTM and ANQGSEA. J lost 2 bases, V lost 5 bases, and 0 bases had no gene match. This CDR3 region has 13 residues. Unique molecular identifiers were incorporated during preparation of the TCRbeta library. TCRdb fed the PCR reads into MiXCR, producing one record per CDR3 protein. This table has about 230,000 distinct CDR3 sequences, approximately 9.5% appearing once. V and J are TRBV29-1 and TRBJ2-1, with TRBD2 matching over 10 bases. The sample in question was PBMCs from the stem cell graft donor, obtained from the stem cell graft. The source is a human donor who donated a stem cell graft to a child with acute lymphoblastic leukemia. CDR3 residues: CSVSGGAYNEQFF. The CDR3 region has the DNA TGCAGCGTTAGCGGGGGGGCCTACAATGAGCAGTTCTTC.